The 15 T cell receptor beta chains given below trace back to one sample, sequenced in a study of T-cell memory formation after mild COVID-19. TCRdb called the 5' RACE reads again in MiXCR, with one record for every CDR3 protein. The profile shows some 600,000 distinct CDR3 sequences, roughly 17% of them singletons. Sequencing was performed on PBMCs or a T cell subset sorted from them (not recorded which). All receptors derive from an adult woman who had mild COVID-19 (a few samples of this study predate the infection). Cell type and time point are not known.

The chain is built from TRBV7-9 and TRBJ1-1; possible D gene TRBD1, 6 bases. The CDR3 loop spans 17 amino acids. V gave up 5 bases and J gave up 3 bases, with 22 bases separating them. CDR1 and CDR2 from the germline V gene are SEHNR and FQNEAQ (reference sequence). Here the CDR3 reads CASSPFESRGEDTEAFF. The CDR3 nucleotides read TGTGCCAGCAGCCCCTTTGAATCCAGGGGCGAGGACACTGAAGCTTTCTTT.

This clonotype occurred a few times. The V gene is TRBV5-1, the J gene TRBJ1-1; D is uncertain. The V gene's germline CDR1 is SGHRS and CDR2 YFSETQ. Trimming stripped 4 bases from V and 7 bases from J, with 17 bases between. The CDR3 totals 14 residues. CDR3 sequence reads: CASSPDGLKGEAFF. CDR3 in DNA: TGCGCCAGCAGCCCCGACGGACTTAAGGGTGAAGCTTTCTTT. The entire variable domain, with the rest obtained from reference TRBV5-1 and TRBJ1-1, is as follows: KAGVTQTPRYLIKTRGQQVTLSCSPISGHRSVSWYQQTPGQGLQFLFEYFSETQRNKGNFPGRFSGRQFSNSRSEMNVSTLELGDSALYLCASSPDGLKGEAFFGQGTRLTVV.

J is TRBJ1-5 and V is TRBV3-1; 9 bases match TRBD1. The CDR3 consists of 16 residues. V dropped 4 bases and J dropped 5; count of bases not matched to a gene: 9. The germline V gene encodes CDR1 LGHDT and CDR2 YNNKEL (reference sequence). The CDR3 DNA sequence: TGTGCCAGCAGCCCTTACCGGGACAGGGCGTATCAGCCCCAGCATTTT. The encoded protein is CASSPYRDRAYQPQHF.

V and J are TRBV5-6 and TRBJ1-1, with 7 bases lining up with TRBD1. The trim removed 1 base at V and 6 bases at J, leaving 3 bases unmatched. CDR1 and CDR2 (germline): SGHDT, YYEEEE. This CDR3 region has 13 residues. Here the CDR3 DNA reads TGTGCCAGCAGCTTGTTGGGGACAGCTGAAGCTTTCTTT. Its translation: CASSLLGTAEAFF.

This sequence joins TRBV29-1 and TRBJ2-1, with unresolved D. This CDR3 spans 11 amino acids. Trimming shortened V by 5 bases and J by 10 bases, and 12 bases separated the two germline ends. CDR1 is SQVTM, CDR2 ANQGSEA, per germline. The CDR3 loop reads CSVRLQAEQFF. In DNA form, the CDR3 reads TGCAGCGTTCGCCTCCAGGCCGAGCAGTTCTTC.

This clonotype was observed a few times. The J gene is TRBJ1-5, the V gene TRBV27; a weak D match, TRBD1 (6 bases). The germline CDR1 and CDR2 sequences are MNHEY and SMNVEV (reference sequence). CDR3 length equals 13 residues. V was clipped by 5 bases and J by 11 bases, with 16 bases between them. CDR3 DNA sequence: TGTGCCAGCAGTCCTCGACAGGAGCTGGCCCAGCATTTT. This codes for CASSPRQELAQHF.

This chain connects TRBV18 to TRBJ1-2; D perhaps matches TRBD1 (6 bases). Trimming cost V 2 bases and J 4 bases, with 14 bases left between them. Germline CDR1 and CDR2: KGHSH and LQKENI. CDR3 length: 15 amino acids. The DNA of the CDR3 is TGTGCCAGCTCACCAGCCGGAGGACAGACCTATGGCTACACCTTC. The encoded protein is CASSPAGGQTYGYTF. The entire variable domain, with the rest obtained from reference TRBV18 and TRBJ1-2, is as follows: NAGVMQNPRHLVRRRGQEARLRCSPMKGHSHVYWYRQLPEEGLKFMVYLQKENIIDESGMPKERFSAEFPKEGPSILRIQQVVRGDSAAYFCASSPAGGQTYGYTFGSGTRLTVV.

The genes are TRBV12-3 or TRBV12-4 and TRBJ2-1, with D perhaps TRBD2 (6 bases). The CDR3 has 15 residues. Trimming removed 4 bases at V and 1 base at J, with 11 bases between. The CDR3 bases are TGTGCCAGCAGTTCCCGGGAGTCGTCCTACAATGAGCAGTTCTTC. Translated, it gives CASSSRESSYNEQFF.

In its sample, this clonotype was seen a few times. The chain couples TRBV4-3 to TRBJ2-7, with D possibly matching TRBD1 (5 bases). This CDR3 is 14 amino acids long. From germline, CDR1 is LGHNA and CDR2 YSLEER. The germline V and J ends were trimmed by 0 bases and 0 bases, with 6 bases remaining between them. The CDR3 region is CASSQEDNSYEQYF. The CDR3, as DNA: TGCGCCAGCAGCCAAGAGGACAACTCCTACGAGCAGTACTTC.

The gene calls are TRBV7-9 and TRBJ2-1; TRBD2 matches 7 bases. Germline V gene sequence: CDR1 SEHNR, CDR2 FQNEAQ (reference sequence). The CDR3 has 16 amino acids. The ends lost 5 bases at V and 0 bases at J; junction bases unmatched: 7. CDR3 region: CASSHTSDSSYNEQFF. CDR3 bases: TGTGCCAGCAGCCATACTAGCGACAGCTCCTACAATGAGCAGTTCTTC.

The chain carries TRBV7-2 and TRBJ1-1; no clear D gene. The CDR3 extends over 15 amino acids. V was clipped by 2 bases and J by 0 bases, with 10 bases between them. Germline CDR1 reads SGHTA; CDR2 reads FQGNSA. CDR3 nucleotide sequence: TGTGCCAGCAGCTTATATGGCAGCCTGAACACTGAAGCTTTCTTT. This sequence encodes CASSLYGSLNTEAFF.

The J gene is TRBJ2-5, the V gene TRBV6-2 or TRBV6-3; D might be TRBD2 (6 bases). The V end lost 8 bases, the J end lost 4 bases, and 11 bases lay between the germline ends. Germline-derived CDR1 and CDR2 are MNHEY and SVGEGT. This CDR3 region has 12 residues. The CDR3 is CASWAAGETQYF. CDR3 nucleotides: TGTGCCAGCTGGGCAGCGGGAGAGACCCAGTACTTC.

This clonotype was detected a few times. The V call is TRBV7-8, the J call TRBJ1-2; tentatively, D is TRBD1 (5 bases). Germline V gene sequence: CDR1 SGHVS, CDR2 FQNEAQ. The CDR3 extends over 16 amino acids. Deletions cut 0 bases from V and 4 bases from J, with 15 bases between. The CDR3: CASSLATSGGTYGYTF. CDR3 bases: TGTGCCAGCAGCTTAGCTACCTCGGGGGGGACCTATGGCTACACCTTC.

This chain links TRBV10-3 with TRBJ2-1; TRBD2 agrees at 10 bases. V lost 0 bases, J lost 4 bases, and 9 bases stayed unmatched. Per the germline V gene, CDR1 is ENHRY and CDR2 is SYGVKD. This CDR3 spans 18 amino acids. The CDR3 DNA sequence: TGTGCCATCAGTGAGTCGATCGCTAGCGGGAGAGGTTACAATGAGCAGTTCTTC. Amino acid sequence: CAISESIASGRGYNEQFF.

The sample holds many counts of this clonotype. This sequence joins TRBV2 and TRBJ1-2, with a weak D call TRBD1 (5 bases). Germline values: CDR1 SNHLY, CDR2 FYNNEI. V was trimmed by 6 bases and J by 3 bases, leaving 11 bases between them. This CDR3 spans 13 amino acids. The CDR3 spells CASSLGPDYGYTF. The CDR3 bases are TGTGCCAGCAGCCTGGGACCCGACTATGGCTACACCTTC.